The present TCR beta chain was sequenced within a study of blood T cell repertoires in COVID-19. Unmatched junction bases numbered 6, after V lost 3 bases and J lost 5 bases. The germline CDR1 and CDR2 sequences are SNHLY and FYNNEI. The CDR3 is 14 residues long. Assay used: immunoSEQ multiplex PCR; TCRdb lists only in-frame clones, some missing. The table includes some 150,000 clones, 84% detected once. The receptor was derived from a woman in her forties or fifties with acute or convalescent COVID-19. Sequencing used peripheral blood. The chain recombines TRBV2 with TRBJ1-2, with 7 positions matching TRBD1. The CDR3 DNA follows: TGTGCCAGCAGTGACCGACAGGGCTCATATGGCTACACCTTC. Protein product: CASSDRQGSYGYTF.